In its sample, the clone carrying this T cell receptor beta chain is medium-sized. Researchers ran the PCR with 60 Vbeta and 13 Jbeta primers. Clones were sequenced by immunoSEQ multiplex PCR, and TCRdb holds only the in-frame ones, with some missing. The sample includes tens of thousands of clones, 65% to 80% of them seen just once. V lost 7 bases, J lost 0 bases, and 14 bases lay in between. The V gene's germline CDR1 is SGHRS and CDR2 YFSETQ. The CDR3 has 15 amino acids. The entry originates in a study of cytomegalovirus exposure and HLA in healthy donors. The chain recombines TRBV5-1 with TRBJ1-3; D not resolved. Sequencing was performed on PBMCs. This clonotype originated in a man aged 40-49 years in good health and CMV-seropositive. CDR3 coding DNA: TGCGCCAGCTCCCAATCGGGAGTCTCTGGAAACACCATATATTTT. It translates to CASSQSGVSGNTIYF.